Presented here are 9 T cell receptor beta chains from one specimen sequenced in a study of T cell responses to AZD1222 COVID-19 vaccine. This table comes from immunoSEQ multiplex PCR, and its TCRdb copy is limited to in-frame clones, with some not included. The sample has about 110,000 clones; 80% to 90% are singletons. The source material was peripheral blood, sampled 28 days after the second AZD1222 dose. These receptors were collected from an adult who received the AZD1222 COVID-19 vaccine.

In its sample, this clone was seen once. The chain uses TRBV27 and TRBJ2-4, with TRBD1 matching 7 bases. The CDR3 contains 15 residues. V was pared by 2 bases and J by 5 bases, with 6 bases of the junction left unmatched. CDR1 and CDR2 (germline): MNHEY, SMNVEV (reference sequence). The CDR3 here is CASSLNRGWENIQYF. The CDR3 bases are TGTGCCAGCAGTTTAAACAGGGGTTGGGAAAACATTCAGTACTTC.

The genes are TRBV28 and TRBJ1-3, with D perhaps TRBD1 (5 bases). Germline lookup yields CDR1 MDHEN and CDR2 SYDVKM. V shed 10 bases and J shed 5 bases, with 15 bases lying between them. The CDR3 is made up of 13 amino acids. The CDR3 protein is CATRGEGRNTIYF. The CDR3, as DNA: TGTGCCACAAGGGGAGAGGGTAGAAACACCATATATTTT.

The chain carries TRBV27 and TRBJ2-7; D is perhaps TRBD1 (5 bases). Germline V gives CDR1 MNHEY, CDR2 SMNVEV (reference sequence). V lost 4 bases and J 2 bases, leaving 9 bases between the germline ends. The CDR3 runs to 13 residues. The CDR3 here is CASSSDRPYEQYF. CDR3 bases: TGTGCCAGCAGTTCCGACAGACCCTACGAGCAGTACTTC.

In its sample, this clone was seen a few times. CDR3 DNA: TGTGCCAGCTCACCACCGACAGGGGCGAGCAATCAGCCCCAGCATTTT. This sequence encodes CASSPPTGASNQPQHF. This chain uses TRBV18 with TRBJ1-5, with 8 positions matching TRBD1. CDR3 length: 16 residues. Trimming removed 0 bases from V and 1 base from J; junction bases left unmatched: 2. The germline gives CDR1 KGHSH, CDR2 LQKENI.

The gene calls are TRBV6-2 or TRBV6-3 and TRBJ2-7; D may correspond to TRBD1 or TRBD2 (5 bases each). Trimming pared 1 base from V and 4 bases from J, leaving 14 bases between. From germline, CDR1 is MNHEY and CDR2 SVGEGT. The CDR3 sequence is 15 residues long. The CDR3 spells CASSYLRGVPYEQYF. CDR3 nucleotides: TGTGCCAGCAGTTACTTACGAGGGGTCCCTTACGAGCAGTACTTC.

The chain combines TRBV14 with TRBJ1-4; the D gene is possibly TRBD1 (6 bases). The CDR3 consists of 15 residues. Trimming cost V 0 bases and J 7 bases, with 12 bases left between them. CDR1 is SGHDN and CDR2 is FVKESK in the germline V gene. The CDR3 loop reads CASSQESGATEKLFF. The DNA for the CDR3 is TGTGCCAGCAGCCAAGAATCAGGGGCAACTGAAAAACTGTTTTTT.

The CDR3 sequence is CATRDTRGLSYGYTF. The CDR3 coding sequence is TGTGCCACCAGAGATACCAGGGGACTCTCCTATGGCTACACCTTC. The chain is built from TRBV15 and TRBJ1-2; perhaps TRBD1 as D (6 bases). The V end lost 6 bases, the J end lost 4 bases, and 18 bases lay between the germline ends. Germline V CDR1 and CDR2: LNHNV, YYDKDF (reference sequence). The CDR3 is 15 amino acids.

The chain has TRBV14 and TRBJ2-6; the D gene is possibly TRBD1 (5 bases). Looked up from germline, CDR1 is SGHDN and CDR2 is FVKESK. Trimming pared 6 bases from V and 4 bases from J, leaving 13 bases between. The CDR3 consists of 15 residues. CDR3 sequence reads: CASRQTGRGANVLTF. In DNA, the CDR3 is TGTGCCAGCAGGCAAACAGGACGCGGGGCCAACGTCCTGACTTTC.

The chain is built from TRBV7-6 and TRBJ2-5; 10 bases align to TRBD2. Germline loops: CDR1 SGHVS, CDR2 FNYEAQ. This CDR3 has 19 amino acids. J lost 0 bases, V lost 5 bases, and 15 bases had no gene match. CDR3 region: CASSPTSGLLIGYQETQYF. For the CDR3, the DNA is TGTGCCAGCAGCCCGACTAGCGGGTTATTAATTGGGTACCAAGAGACCCAGTACTTC.